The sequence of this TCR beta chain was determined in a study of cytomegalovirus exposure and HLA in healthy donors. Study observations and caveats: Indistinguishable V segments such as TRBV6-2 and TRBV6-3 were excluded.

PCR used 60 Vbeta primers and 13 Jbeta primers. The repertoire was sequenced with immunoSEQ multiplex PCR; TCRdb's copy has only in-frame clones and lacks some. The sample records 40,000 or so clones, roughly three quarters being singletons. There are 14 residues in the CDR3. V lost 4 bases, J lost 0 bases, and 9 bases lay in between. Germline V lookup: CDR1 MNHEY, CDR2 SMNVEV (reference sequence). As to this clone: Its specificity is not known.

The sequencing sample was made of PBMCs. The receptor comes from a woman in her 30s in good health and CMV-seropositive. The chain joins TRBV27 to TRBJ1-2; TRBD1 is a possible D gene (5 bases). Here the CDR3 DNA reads TGTGCCAGCAGTTGGGGCGGCGCTAACTATGGCTACACCTTC. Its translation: CASSWGGANYGYTF.